What follows are 21 T cell receptor beta chains derived from one specimen sequenced in a study of CD8+ T cells in alopecia areata. Treatment meaning: oral pan-JAK inhibitor, 5-10 mg twice daily. Following RNA extraction, reverse transcription yielded cDNA that acted as the sequencing template. Sequencing used immunoSEQ multiplex PCR; TCRdb keeps in-frame clones, though not all of them. The sample records 150,000 to 200,000 clones, less than 70% being singletons. Sample: CD4+ T cells sorted from blood, taken at week 49, from a patient treated with tofacitinib. These receptor sequences come from a human donor with alopecia areata.

This clone was detected a few times. This chain connects TRBV29-1 to TRBJ2-7; 8 nucleotides match TRBD1. V shed 7 bases, J shed 3 bases, and the junction held 14 bases outside the gene matches. Germline V gives CDR1 SQVTM, CDR2 ANQGSEA. The CDR3 spans 15 residues. CDR3 residues: CSAAITQGVDYEQYF. Here the CDR3 DNA reads TGCAGCGCAGCGATTACACAGGGGGTCGACTACGAGCAGTACTTC.

V usage is TRBV11-2 and J usage is TRBJ2-1; the D gene could be TRBD1 or TRBD2 (5 bases each). Germline V lookup: CDR1 SGHAT, CDR2 FQNNGV. The CDR3 runs to 16 residues. V lost 1 base, J lost 0 bases, and 10 bases lay in between. CDR3 sequence: CASSLVGASSYNEQFF. The CDR3 DNA is TGTGCCAGCAGCTTAGTCGGGGCAAGCTCCTACAATGAGCAGTTCTTC.

This chain uses TRBV29-1 with TRBJ2-3; D possibly corresponds to TRBD1 (6 bases). Per the germline V gene, CDR1 is SQVTM and CDR2 is ANQGSEA. V lost 3 bases to trimming and J lost 4 bases, with 14 bases between them. This CDR3 has 14 residues. The CDR3, as DNA: TGCAGCGTTGAGTGGGGGCTGAACCCAGATACGCAGTATTTT. This codes for CSVEWGLNPDTQYF.

The table lists this clone with a few counts. The gene calls are TRBV30 and TRBJ2-7; D may correspond to TRBD1 or TRBD2 (5 bases each). The CDR3 contains 13 residues. The ends were cut back, 4 bases at V and 8 bases at J, with 18 bases in the middle. Germline V lookup: CDR1 GTSNPN, CDR2 SVGIG (reference sequence). As DNA, the CDR3 is TGTGCCTGGACCAAAACCTCCGGGGCCCAGCAGTACTTC. Its protein is CAWTKTSGAQQYF.

The chain combines TRBV29-1 with TRBJ2-7; 7 nucleotides align to TRBD1. The V gene's germline CDR1 is SQVTM and CDR2 ANQGSEA. The junction had 7 bases not matched to a gene; V was cut back by 6 bases and J by 2 bases. CDR3 length equals 13 residues. This chain's CDR3 is CSVARDRAYEQYF. The CDR3, as DNA: TGCAGCGTCGCGCGTGACAGGGCCTACGAGCAGTACTTC.

J is TRBJ1-2 and V is TRBV30; D might be TRBD1 (5 bases). Germline values: CDR1 GTSNPN, CDR2 SVGIG (reference sequence). The germline V and J ends were trimmed by 4 bases and 0 bases, with 9 bases remaining between them. This CDR3 region has 13 residues. Here the CDR3 reads CAWTAGPNYGYTF. The CDR3 nucleotides are TGTGCCTGGACCGCAGGGCCTAACTATGGCTACACCTTC.

The chain recombines TRBV5-4 with TRBJ1-1; D gene unclear. V lost 1 base, J lost 1 base, and 11 bases lay in between. The CDR3 has 15 amino acids. Germline V CDR1 and CDR2: SGHNT, YYREEE (reference sequence). The CDR3 nucleotides are TGTGCCAGCAGCTTGATTCTATCCCCGAACACTGAAGCTTTCTTT. Residues: CASSLILSPNTEAFF. The whole variable domain, remainder taken from reference TRBV5-4 and TRBJ1-1, is ETGVTQSPTHLIKTRGQQVTLRCSSQSGHNTVSWYQQALGQGPQFIFQYYREEENGRGNFPPRFSGLQFPNYSSELNVNALELDDSALYLCASSLILSPNTEAFFGQGTRLTVV.

The chain employs TRBV5-1 and TRBJ2-3; unclear D gene. V lost 7 bases and J 2 bases, leaving 11 bases between the germline ends. The CDR3 is 13 residues long. Per the germline V gene, CDR1 is SGHRS and CDR2 is YFSETQ. The CDR3 coding sequence is TGCGCCAGCGGTGACGGCACCACAGATACGCAGTATTTT. It encodes CASGDGTTDTQYF.

The chain links TRBV29-1 to TRBJ2-2; TRBD1 is a possible D gene (5 bases). The ends were cut back, 2 bases at V and 3 bases at J, with 7 bases in the middle. Germline lookup yields CDR1 SQVTM and CDR2 ANQGSEA. The CDR3 consists of 13 residues. The CDR3 DNA reads TGCAGCGTTGAACAGGGATACACCGGGGAGCTGTTTTTT. Amino acid sequence: CSVEQGYTGELFF.

This clone was observed a few times. The gene calls are TRBV15 and TRBJ1-4, with D hard to call. This CDR3 has 15 amino acids. CDR1 is LNHNV and CDR2 is YYDKDF in the germline V gene (reference sequence). V dropped 2 bases and J dropped 7 bases, with 14 bases sitting between them. For the CDR3, the DNA is TGTGCCACCAGCAGAAGGACCGATACGGGTGAAAAACTGTTTTTT. It codes for CATSRRTDTGEKLFF. Looking up the rest from reference TRBV15 and TRBJ1-4 gives the full variable domain: DAMVIQNPRYQVTQFGKPVTLSCSQTLNHNVMYWYQQKSSQAPKLLFHYYDKDFNNEADTPDNFQSRRPNTSFCFLDIRSPGLGDTAMYLCATSRRTDTGEKLFFGSGTQLSVL.

V gene TRBV27 combines with J gene TRBJ2-1, with 9 bases matching TRBD1. Germline values: CDR1 MNHEY, CDR2 SMNVEV (reference sequence). The CDR3 runs to 13 residues. J gave up 9 bases and V 3 bases, and 3 bases lay outside the gene matches. CDR3 loop: CASSFGTGLEQFF. CDR3 in DNA: TGTGCCAGCAGTTTCGGGACAGGGCTTGAGCAGTTCTTC.

The J gene is TRBJ1-1, the V gene TRBV7-2, with D perhaps matching TRBD1 (5 bases). V was cut by 4 bases and J by 11 bases, with 17 bases left in between. Germline assignment: CDR1 SGHTA and CDR2 FQGNSA. The CDR3 sequence is 13 residues long. The CDR3: CASSSQTSGGAFF. The CDR3 coding sequence is TGTGCCAGCAGCTCCCAGACCTCGGGGGGGGCTTTCTTT.

The chain has TRBV7-8 and TRBJ2-7; 8 nucleotides match TRBD1. V gave up 5 bases and J gave up 2 bases; unmatched junction bases: 14. The CDR3 is 17 amino acids. Germline CDR1 reads SGHVS; CDR2 reads FQNEAQ. This CDR3 is CASSPTVGTGNAYEQYF. Here the CDR3 DNA reads TGTGCCAGCAGCCCCACGGTAGGGACAGGAAACGCCTACGAGCAGTACTTC.

This chain links TRBV5-4 with TRBJ1-1, with 8 bases that match TRBD1. The length of the CDR3 is 16 residues. The trim removed 4 bases at V and 1 base at J, leaving 9 bases unmatched. From germline, CDR1 is SGHNT and CDR2 YYREEE (reference sequence). CDR3 amino acids: CASSHRQGRGNTEAFF. The CDR3 nucleotides are TGTGCCAGCAGCCACCGACAGGGGCGAGGGAACACTGAAGCTTTCTTT.

The V call is TRBV29-1, the J call TRBJ2-7; D is possibly TRBD1 (6 bases). The CDR3 is 12 residues long. Trimming removed 5 bases at V and 2 bases at J, with 10 bases between. Germline V gene sequence: CDR1 SQVTM, CDR2 ANQGSEA. CDR3 in DNA: TGCAGCGTTACGACAGGCCCCTACGAGCAGTACTTC. Translated, it gives CSVTTGPYEQYF.

V is TRBV27 and J is TRBJ1-6, with D perhaps matching TRBD1 (5 bases). V was cut by 0 bases and J by 7 bases, with 13 bases left in between. CDR3 length: 16 residues. From germline, CDR1 is MNHEY and CDR2 SMNVEV (reference sequence). The CDR3 sequence: CASSLSRDVGNSPLHF. The DNA for the CDR3 is TGTGCCAGCAGTTTATCCCGGGACGTGGGGAATTCACCCCTCCACTTT.

The chain uses TRBV7-2 and TRBJ1-2; D is ambiguous. CDR1 is SGHTA, CDR2 FQGNSA, per germline. The CDR3 sequence is 14 residues long. V lost 3 bases to trimming and J lost 5 bases, with 13 bases between them. The chain's CDR3 is CASSLGHRWYGYTF. As DNA, the CDR3 is TGTGCCAGCAGCTTGGGCCACCGTTGGTATGGCTACACCTTC.

V usage is TRBV29-1 and J usage is TRBJ2-7, with 10 bases identical to TRBD1. Germline V gene lookup returns CDR1 SQVTM and CDR2 ANQGSEA. V dropped 7 bases and J dropped 1; count of bases not matched to a gene: 10. There are 15 residues in the CDR3. The CDR3 nucleotides read TGCAGCGGTGGGAATCCGGGACAGGGGTCCTACGAGCAGTACTTC. Protein: CSGGNPGQGSYEQYF.

The chain carries TRBV29-1 and TRBJ2-2, with D perhaps given as TRBD1 or TRBD2 (6 bases each). The V end lost 2 bases, the J end lost 5 bases, and 15 bases lay between the germline ends. Germline lookup yields CDR1 SQVTM and CDR2 ANQGSEA. The CDR3 contains 15 residues. The CDR3 nucleotides are TGCAGCGTTGAACCCCGGGGGCTTAGAACCGGGGAGCTGTTTTTT. It encodes CSVEPRGLRTGELFF.

This clone was seen more than once but under ten times. The V call is TRBV30, the J call TRBJ2-3; D call uncertain. In germline, CDR1 is GTSNPN, CDR2 SVGIG (reference sequence). V lost 3 bases, J lost 4 bases, and 11 bases lay in between. CDR3 length equals 13 residues. The CDR3 bases are TGTGCCTGGAGGGGTAGCACGTCAGATACGCAGTATTTT. Translated: CAWRGSTSDTQYF.

The rearrangement links TRBV29-1 to TRBJ1-1, with a weak D call TRBD1 (6 bases). Germline values: CDR1 SQVTM, CDR2 ANQGSEA. The CDR3 loop spans 12 amino acids. Trimming took 5 bases from V and 6 from J, leaving 13 bases between them. DNA of the CDR3: TGCAGCGTTCAGCCAGGGGTGGCTGAAGCTTTCTTT. This codes for CSVQPGVAEAFF.